The entry below gives a single T cell receptor (beta chain) sequence along with its context. Its antigen remains undetermined. Nothing much larger sits one base from this clone, and base qualities are not available. Library generation was performed with PCR. DNA from cultured CD4+ T cells was subjected to TCR sequencing with the Oncomine TCR Beta short-read assay at the Johns Hopkins FTIC core. Genomic DNA was extracted from the cultured CD4+ T cells with the QIAamp micro DNA kit. The Oncomine TCR Beta libraries from cultured CD4+ T cells were pooled using unique dual indexes and then sequenced on an Illumina iSeq 100. Per the source publication's procedure: Non-productive sequences were removed, and CDR3s not starting with C, not ending with F or W, or shorter than 7 amino acids were discarded. Antigen-specific clonotypes were identified using the MANAFEST web application through comparison of peptide-stimulated wells with reference and other culture wells. An FDR below 0.05, an odds ratio above 5, and a productive frequency above 0.1% in at least two of three replicate wells were required for clones to be considered positive. A clonotype was classed as cross-reactive if the clonotype showed significant expansion both in SARS-CoV-2 spike wells and in at least one common cold coronavirus spike condition. Levenshtein distances (stringdist) and unrooted phylogenetic trees (ape) in R version 3.6.1 were used to assess CDR3 homology. The public reads were run again by TCRdb, first through fastp at Q25 and then through MiXCR, and only productive beta chains were kept. Identical CDR3 proteins give one entry, which carries the most common genes and DNA. Clone size and V and J calls follow TCRdb, not the original study. Counted in this sample were roughly 20,000 distinct CDR3 sequences; 67% of them appeared once. The ten top clones hold over 6% of the sample.

This entry is derived from a study of vaccination and CD4 T cells after COVID-19 (dated by TCRdb to between 2020 and 2023). Notes on the research overall: Convalescent patients had a positive SARS-CoV-2 result on nasal swab PCR, and of these patients, several had mild disease and one had severe disease. The convalescent cohort comprised six males and four females, including two Hispanic individuals, seven Caucasians, two Asians and one multiracial person. Each participant got two doses of either the Pfizer-BioNTech BNT162b2 vaccine (n=8) or the Moderna mRNA-1273 vaccine (n=2). Post-COVID blood samples from convalescent patients were collected a median of around 100 days after diagnosis, with a range of roughly 35 to 180 days. Post-vaccine blood samples were obtained a median of about 77 days after the second vaccine dose, with a range of roughly 13 to 250 days. The cultures were stimulated with overlapping spike peptide pools from SARS-CoV-2 and from the common cold coronaviruses HCoV-NL63, HCoV-OC43 and HCoV-229E. Control cultures received a CEFX viral epitope pool as the positive control, an HIV-1 Nef peptide pool as the negative control, or no peptide. The spike-specific CD4+ TCR repertoire was compared before and after mRNA vaccination in about nine COVID-19 convalescent patients and a handful of infection-naive healthy vaccine recipients.

The sample's treatment or condition label, in plain terms: roughly nine-day PBMC culture with coronavirus spike peptide pools or control peptides (ViraFEST assay). The ViraFEST assay, used in the study, expanded antigen-specific T cells with peptide pools and then identified the expanded clonotypes through TCR sequencing. The positive SARS-CoV-2 PCR tests of the convalescent patients were dated from March to December 2020, before the Alpha, Beta and Delta variants emerged in the United States. PBMCs were cultured at a few million per well in IMDM supplemented with 5% human AB serum and about 10 IU/ml IL-2, with about 11 ug/ml peptide pools added. On days 3 and 7, half of the culture medium was replaced with fresh IL-2-containing medium. After nine to eleven days of culture, CD4+ T cells were isolated by negative selection with the EasySep CD4+ T cell isolation kit. Ficoll-Paque Plus gradient centrifugation was used to isolate PBMCs from whole blood, and the isolated PBMCs were then either used fresh or cryopreserved at -140C. Culture conditions were generally each tested in triplicate wells.

Results and caveats for the whole study, not just this receptor: Among the post-vaccine SARS-CoV-2-reactive clones in convalescent patients, a median 86.3% showed up only after vaccination, which suggests vaccine-specific priming. An increase in the median number of SARS-CoV-2-reactive clonotypes from roughly 20 after infection to a few dozen after vaccination was observed, but the change was not found to be significant. Nearly all vaccine-specific clones in convalescent patients (304 of 307) were mono-reactive for SARS-CoV-2 spike rather than cross-reactive with common cold coronaviruses. The study included relatively few convalescent patients and did not analyze early timepoints after natural infection.

Trimming costs V 1 base and J 4 bases, and their ends lie 12 bases apart. The CDR3 measures 15 amino acids from cysteine to phenylalanine. The retained sequence is limited to the CDR3, 45 bases, with the frame set at the first base. As encoded in the germline V gene, CDR1 is SGHTA while CDR2 is FQGNSA. Sample: CD4+ T cells from blood, cultured in vitro. The V and J genes are TRBV7-2 and TRBJ2-3; the D gene remains uncertain. The receptor was isolated from a human donor who had recovered from COVID-19. The DNA is TGTGCCAGCAGCTTAGTGGGATCCAGTTCAGATACGCAGTATTTT. Protein translation: CASSLVGSSSDTQYF.